One TCR beta chain is described in this entry. The data were obtained in a study of blood T cell repertoires in COVID-19. The germline V gene encodes CDR1 GTSNPN and CDR2 SVGIG (reference sequence). The CDR3 covers 13 residues. V lost 3 bases and J 4 bases, leaving 12 bases between the germline ends. The assay was immunoSEQ multiplex PCR, and TCRdb's table has in-frame clones only and misses some. This table has some 270,000 clones, around nine tenths appearing once. Material for sequencing was PBMCs or T cells enriched from blood (not recorded which). The chain employs TRBV30 and TRBJ1-1; possible D gene TRBD1, 5 bases. The receptor was isolated from a woman aged 55 to 70 who had recovered from COVID-19. CDR3 sequence (DNA): TGTGCCTGGAGACCAGGGTTAGTCACTGAAGCTTTCTTT. This sequence encodes CAWRPGLVTEAFF. The full variable domain, in which reference TRBV30 and TRBJ1-1 provide the parts outside the CDR3, is SQTIHQWPATLVQPVGSPLSLECTVEGTSNPNLYWYRQAAGRGLQLLFYSVGIGQISSEVPQNLSASRPQDRQFILSSKKLLLSDSGFYLCAWRPGLVTEAFFGQGTRLTVV.